A single T cell receptor beta chain is shown here with its context. The antigen is not known. Trimming removed 4 bases from V and 11 bases from J, with 14 bases in between. Germline loops: CDR1 MNHEY, CDR2 SVGAGI. This CDR3 region has 12 residues. The source of the sample is a study of blood T cells in healthy people across ages. Points from the study as a whole: Conclusively comparing naive with antigen-experienced cells was impossible with unsorted PBMCs.

In terms of origin and age, donors were healthy Caucasian individuals from Russia aged 6 to 90. Combining a sample-barcoded 5' primer with a J-beta primer mix, a second PCR ran for roughly 7 to 11 cycles. A template-switch adaptor that had 12 random nucleotides put a tag on each cDNA molecule. TCRdb recomputed calls from the 5' RACE reads with MiXCR, one row per CDR3 protein. The repertoire holds 1.5 million or so distinct CDR3 sequences, with 42% as singletons. The TCR sequence derives from a woman aged 18 to 35 in good health. This chain connects TRBV6-5 to TRBJ1-1, with D possibly matching TRBD1 (5 bases). Sequenced sample: blood. The CDR3 coding sequence is TGTGCCAGCAGTTTCTCGGGGGTTGGGGCTTTCTTT. This gives the protein CASSFSGVGAFF.